This T cell receptor beta chain came from a study of cytomegalovirus exposure and HLA in healthy donors. Study-wide points: Cytomegalovirus-associated TCR beta chains were listed, numbering 150 to 200. Prediction of most subjects' HLA-A and HLA-B alleles by TCR beta sequences was reportedly accurate. One variant, a missense change in DCLRE1C, was linked in a later analysis to TCR beta V- and J-gene trimming.

The CDR3 length is 14 residues. The ends were cut back, 6 bases at V and 0 bases at J, with 11 bases in the middle. Germline V gene sequence: CDR1 MDHEN, CDR2 SYDVKM. PCR involved 60 Vbeta and 13 Jbeta primers. Sequencing was performed with immunoSEQ multiplex PCR; in TCRdb, only in-frame clones are kept and a portion is missing. The sample contains about 190,000 clones, around three quarters of which appear only once. About this clone itself: Its cognate antigen is unknown.

Material: PBMCs. The rearrangement uses TRBV28 and TRBJ1-2; D is perhaps TRBD1 (5 bases). This TCR was sampled from a woman aged 18-29 years in good health and CMV-seronegative. CDR3 DNA: TGTGCCAGCAGAGTCACAGGCACTAACTATGGCTACACCTTC. This translates into CASRVTGTNYGYTF.